This TCR beta chain was recorded in a study of T cells in Graves' hyperthyroidism and ophthalmopathy. Study in general: Peripheral blood samples were taken at initial diagnosis, prior to any treatment.

Amplified regions were TCR beta CDR3 sequences from RNA transcripts. When the TCR CDR3 underwent first-round RT-PCR, the HTBI primer set was used. TCRdb analysed the multiplex PCR reads with MiXCR anew, one entry per CDR3 protein. The table records approximately 600,000 distinct CDR3 sequences, 20% to 25% of them present only once. Each ophthalmopathy patient scored at least 3 on the Clinical Activity Score and at least 4 on NOSPECS grade, with duration under 3 months. 10 ml fresh peripheral blood yielded the PBMCs. The clonotype originates from a man aged 25-40 years with Graves' ophthalmopathy. Sequencing used blood.

CDR3 residues: CASSLGEAYYEQYF. The CDR3 bases are TGTGCCAGCAGCTTAGGGGAAGCCTACTACGAGCAGTACTTC. The V call is TRBV13, the J call TRBJ2-7; D is unclear. The CDR3 covers 14 residues. CDR1 and CDR2 (germline): PRHDT, FYEKMQ (reference sequence). Between the trimmed V and J ends, which lost 0 bases and 3 bases, there was a span of 9 bases.